These 31 T cell receptor beta chains share one sample of origin, sequenced in a study of cytomegalovirus exposure and HLA in healthy donors. The primer mix had 60 Vbeta and 13 Jbeta primers. Clones were read by immunoSEQ multiplex PCR, and TCRdb kept only the in-frame ones, dropping some. Among some 150,000 clones listed, approximately 77% were seen once. The specimen was PBMCs. These receptors all stem from a man aged 25 to 40 in good health and CMV-seropositive.

Concerning this clone itself: Distinct nucleotide sequences in the sample also encode this CDR3. The genes are TRBV7-9 and TRBJ2-3, with D tentatively TRBD2 (5 bases). V lost 0 bases, J lost 6 bases, and 10 bases lay in between. The CDR3 loop spans 14 amino acids. From germline, CDR1 is SEHNR and CDR2 FQNEAQ (reference sequence). The DNA of the CDR3 is TGTGCCAGCAGCTTAGCGCGGGTAACGGATACGCAGTATTTT. Translating gives CASSLARVTDTQYF. The full variable domain, completed using reference TRBV7-9 and TRBJ2-3, is DTGVSQNPRHKITKRGQNVTFRCDPISEHNRLYWYRQTLGQGPEFLTYFQNEAQLEKSRLLSDRFSAERPKGSFSTLEIQRTEQGDSAMYLCASSLARVTDTQYFGPGTRLTVL.

The V call is TRBV7-6, the J call TRBJ2-1; no clear D. CDR3 length equals 12 residues. Trimming took 4 bases from V and 5 from J, leaving 6 bases between them. Looked up from germline, CDR1 is SGHVS and CDR2 is FNYEAQ. CDR3 residues: CASSYTNNEQFF. The CDR3 nucleotides are TGTGCCAGCAGCTATACAAACAATGAGCAGTTCTTC.

The chain couples TRBV7-9 to TRBJ1-3, with D tentatively TRBD1 (5 bases). V was pared by 5 bases and J by 1 base, with 18 bases between. The CDR3 loop spans 17 amino acids. Germline V lookup: CDR1 SEHNR, CDR2 FQNEAQ (reference sequence). The CDR3 protein is CASSPQGRSVSGNTIYF. Written as DNA, the CDR3 is TGTGCCAGCAGCCCGCAGGGCCGATCGGTATCTGGAAACACCATATATTTT.

V and J are TRBV6-1 and TRBJ1-3, with TRBD1 as a possible D gene (6 bases). Trimming stripped 5 bases from V and 1 base from J, with 9 bases between. Germline CDR1 reads MNHNS; CDR2 reads SASEGT. CDR3 length: 14 residues. CDR3: CASSFGQSGNTIYF. DNA of the CDR3: TGTGCCAGCAGTTTTGGACAGTCTGGAAACACCATATATTTT.

Here the CDR3 reads CASSEWGLAGGPYNEQFF. DNA for the CDR3: TGTGCCAGCAGTGAATGGGGACTAGCGGGGGGGCCCTACAATGAGCAGTTCTTC. This chain joins TRBV25-1 and TRBJ2-1; 16 positions agree with TRBD2. CDR1 and CDR2 (germline): MGHDK, SYGVNS. The CDR3 consists of 18 residues. Trimming at V came to 1 base and at J to 2 bases, leaving 2 bases not matched to a gene.

V usage is TRBV6-1 and J usage is TRBJ1-2; tentatively, D is TRBD1 (5 bases). The CDR3 is 13 residues long. V lost 6 bases and J lost 4, with 12 bases in between. CDR1 is MNHNS, CDR2 SASEGT, per germline. Here the CDR3 DNA reads TGTGCCAGCAGCGGCGGGGGGGTCTATGGCTACACCTTC. The encoded protein is CASSGGGVYGYTF.

A single count supports this clone. CDR3 in amino acids: CASSLLAGAAYNEQFF. The CDR3 coding sequence is TGTGCCAGCAGCTTACTAGCGGGGGCCGCATACAATGAGCAGTTCTTC. The rearrangement uses TRBV6-4 and TRBJ2-1, with 11 nucleotides matching TRBD2. The CDR3 loop spans 16 amino acids. V lost 6 bases to trimming and J lost 4 bases; unmatched junction nucleotides: 8. Germline loops: CDR1 MRHNA, CDR2 SNTAGT.

This clone was recorded a few times. V is TRBV30 and J is TRBJ2-1; D uncertain. The CDR3 extends over 14 amino acids. Germline-derived CDR1 and CDR2 are GTSNPN and SVGIG (reference sequence). The germline V and J ends were trimmed by 0 bases and 0 bases, with 6 bases remaining between them. CDR3 region: CAWSVSSSYNEQFF. The CDR3, as DNA: TGTGCCTGGAGTGTATCTAGCTCCTACAATGAGCAGTTCTTC. Based on the CDR3 plus reference TRBV30 and TRBJ2-1, the full variable domain is SQTIHQWPATLVQPVGSPLSLECTVEGTSNPNLYWYRQAAGRGLQLLFYSVGIGQISSEVPQNLSASRPQDRQFILSSKKLLLSDSGFYLCAWSVSSSYNEQFFGPGTRLTVL.

This chain links TRBV2 with TRBJ2-7, with a tentative D call TRBD1 (6 bases). CDR1 SNHLY and CDR2 FYNNEI come from the germline V gene. The CDR3 is made up of 15 amino acids. The V end lost 0 bases, the J end lost 9 bases, and 18 bases lay between the germline ends. CDR3 amino acids: CASSEAGGFYDGQYF. In nucleotides, the CDR3 is TGTGCCAGCAGTGAAGCAGGGGGATTCTACGATGGGCAGTACTTC.

This clone came up once. The chain links TRBV6-5 to TRBJ2-7; D ambiguous. Germline values: CDR1 MNHEY, CDR2 SVGAGI. The CDR3 contains 14 residues. Trimming took off 6 bases at V and 2 bases at J, with 14 bases between the two ends. CDR3 residues: CASSKHGTAYEQYF. CDR3 DNA: TGTGCCAGCAGCAAACACGGTACAGCCTACGAGCAGTACTTC.

V gene TRBV30 combines with J gene TRBJ1-1, with D possibly being TRBD1 (6 bases). The CDR3 runs to 13 residues. Trimming shortened V by 5 bases and J by 2 bases, and 12 bases separated the two germline ends. Germline loops: CDR1 GTSNPN, CDR2 SVGIG (reference sequence). CDR3 in amino acids: CAWGRGPNTEAFF. The CDR3 coding sequence is TGTGCCTGGGGGCGGGGGCCAAACACTGAAGCTTTCTTT.

This clone is a singleton in its sample. The chain joins TRBV10-3 to TRBJ1-2; the match to TRBD1 covers 8 bases. Germline V CDR1 and CDR2: ENHRY, SYGVKD. The CDR3 consists of 15 residues. V shed 3 bases, J shed 5 bases, and the junction held 8 bases outside the gene matches. The DNA of the CDR3 is TGTGCCATCAGTGACCAGGGGGCGTCCCAGTATGGCTACACCTTC. Residues: CAISDQGASQYGYTF.

This clone occurred a few times. The V and J genes are TRBV5-1 and TRBJ2-1, with TRBD1 identical over 7 bases. This CDR3 spans 13 amino acids. Germline V gene data show CDR1 as SGHRS and CDR2 as YFSETQ. V shed 5 bases and J 4 bases; nucleotides not matched to a gene: 3. The CDR3 reads CASRSGGYNEQFF. The CDR3 DNA follows: TGCGCCAGCAGGTCAGGGGGATACAATGAGCAGTTCTTC.

This sequence joins TRBV2 and TRBJ1-2, with 7 nucleotides matching TRBD1. The CDR3 runs 14 residues. V gave up 6 bases and J gave up 2 bases; unmatched junction bases: 6. Germline CDR1 SNHLY, CDR2 FYNNEI. CDR3 residues: CASRTGFGNYGYTF. For the CDR3, the DNA is TGTGCCAGCAGGACAGGGTTTGGGAACTATGGCTACACCTTC.

A single count supports this clone. The chain is built from TRBV14 and TRBJ2-5; D might be TRBD2 (5 bases). This CDR3 comprises 16 residues. The germline V gene has CDR1 SGHDN and CDR2 FVKESK. V was clipped by 2 bases and J by 5 bases, with 18 bases between them. The CDR3 DNA is TGTGCCAGCAGCCAAAAGCACGGGGAGACGAGGGAGACCCAGTACTTC. It codes for CASSQKHGETRETQYF.

The chain combines TRBV6-1 with TRBJ1-1, with 9 bases matching TRBD1. The trim removed 6 bases at V and 4 bases at J, leaving 3 bases unmatched. The CDR3 contains 13 residues. CDR1 and CDR2 (germline): MNHNS, SASEGT. As DNA, the CDR3 is TGTGCCAGCAGAACAGGGGGCGTCACTGAAGCTTTCTTT. This codes for CASRTGGVTEAFF.

The chain uses TRBV5-1 and TRBJ2-1, with a tentative D call TRBD1 (6 bases). Trimming took 4 bases from V and 0 from J, leaving 14 bases between them. CDR1 and CDR2 from the germline V gene are SGHRS and YFSETQ. The CDR3 sequence is 16 residues long. The CDR3 coding sequence is TGCGCCAGCAGCACCGGACAGTTTGGCTCCTACAATGAGCAGTTCTTC. Protein sequence: CASSTGQFGSYNEQFF.

Here the CDR3 reads CASSGLKGAAYEQYF. For the CDR3, the DNA is TGTGCCAGCAGCGGTCTGAAGGGGGCCGCCTACGAGCAGTACTTC. The V and J genes are TRBV5-5 and TRBJ2-7, with TRBD1 matching over 7 bases. There are 15 residues in the CDR3. The germline CDR1 and CDR2 sequences are SGHKS and YYEKEE (reference sequence). V dropped 4 bases and J dropped 2; count of bases not matched to a gene: 9.

This clone has a single count. This sequence joins TRBV18 and TRBJ1-5; the D gene is possibly TRBD1 (6 bases). The germline gives CDR1 KGHSH, CDR2 LQKENI. The CDR3 totals 14 residues. Trimming left V 3 bases short and J 8 bases short, with 14 bases between. This CDR3 reads CASSPQGIAEPQHF. In DNA, the CDR3 is TGTGCCAGCTCACCCCAGGGGATTGCGGAGCCCCAGCATTTT. Looking up the rest from reference TRBV18 and TRBJ1-5 gives the full variable domain: NAGVMQNPRHLVRRRGQEARLRCSPMKGHSHVYWYRQLPEEGLKFMVYLQKENIIDESGMPKERFSAEFPKEGPSILRIQQVVRGDSAAYFCASSPQGIAEPQHFGDGTRLSIL.

The sample holds a few counts of this clone. This rearrangement joins TRBV6-1 to TRBJ1-5; D is undetermined. V lost 2 bases and J 0 bases, leaving 5 bases between the germline ends. The CDR3 runs 14 residues. The germline V gene has CDR1 MNHNS and CDR2 SASEGT. The CDR3 DNA sequence: TGTGCCAGCAGTGAACGAGATAGCAATCAGCCCCAGCATTTT. Protein sequence: CASSERDSNQPQHF.

V and J are TRBV6-5 and TRBJ1-6, with TRBD1 matching over 9 bases. The CDR3 contains 14 residues. Germline CDR1 is MNHEY and CDR2 is SVGAGI. With 7 bases clipped from V and 10 bases from J, the junction kept 8 bases outside the gene matches. CDR3 sequence reads: CASTRTGVRSPLHF. CDR3 DNA: TGTGCCAGCACTCGGACAGGGGTTCGCTCACCCCTCCACTTT.

The chain combines TRBV23-1 with TRBJ2-3, with TRBD1 as a possible D gene (6 bases). TRBV23-1 is designated an ORF whose function remains uncertain. The CDR3 is 19 residues long. The ends were cut back, 7 bases at V and 2 bases at J, with 28 bases in the middle. CDR3 residues: CASTVKLHPGHSYTDTQYF. The CDR3 DNA reads as TGCGCCAGCACCGTCAAACTCCATCCGGGACACTCGTACACAGATACGCAGTATTTT.

This clone has just one count. This chain connects TRBV6-6 to TRBJ1-2; 9 bases are a match to TRBD1. The CDR3 covers 16 residues. Germline V gene data show CDR1 as MNHNY and CDR2 as SVGAGI (reference sequence). Trimming cost V 5 bases and J 0 bases; bases outside gene matches: 7. The CDR3 here is CASSTPGQGTNYGYTF. CDR3 nucleotide sequence: TGTGCCAGCAGTACACCGGGACAGGGCACTAACTATGGCTACACCTTC.

This sequence joins TRBV6-5 and TRBJ1-6, with D possibly matching TRBD1 (5 bases). Germline CDR1 reads MNHEY; CDR2 reads SVGAGI. V shed 5 bases and J shed 7 bases, with 15 bases lying between them. The CDR3 has 15 residues. CDR3 sequence (DNA): TGTGCCAGCAGTCCCCCGGGGGGTTCCAATTCACCCCTCCACTTT. Its protein product is CASSPPGGSNSPLHF.

This clone appeared a few times. The CDR3 DNA reads as TGTGCCAGCAGTTACGGCGCGGGGTTGGACAATGAGCAGTTCTTC. Amino acid sequence: CASSYGAGLDNEQFF. The rearrangement joins TRBV6-5 to TRBJ2-1, with D possibly being TRBD2 (6 bases). The CDR3 extends over 15 amino acids. Germline V gene sequence: CDR1 MNHEY, CDR2 SVGAGI. Deletions cut 2 bases from V and 5 bases from J, with 13 bases between.

This rearrangement joins TRBV28 to TRBJ1-2, with D tentatively TRBD1 (5 bases). Germline assignment: CDR1 MDHEN and CDR2 SYDVKM. V lost 4 bases and J lost 2, with 8 bases in between. The CDR3 has 13 amino acids. The CDR3 DNA sequence: TGTGCCAGCAGTTCGGACACGAACTATGGCTACACCTTC. Translated, it gives CASSSDTNYGYTF.

The chain employs TRBV10-3 and TRBJ2-5, with 10 bases fitting TRBD1. V lost 2 bases to trimming and J lost 5 bases; unmatched junction nucleotides: 5. The CDR3 runs to 15 residues. CDR1 and CDR2 from the germline V gene are ENHRY and SYGVKD. CDR3 sequence: CAISEGTGVDETQYF. Written as DNA, the CDR3 is TGTGCCATCAGTGAGGGGACAGGGGTCGATGAGACCCAGTACTTC.

This chain joins TRBV6-5 and TRBJ2-7; 9 positions agree with TRBD2. Per the germline V gene, CDR1 is MNHEY and CDR2 is SVGAGI. The CDR3 loop spans 14 amino acids. The junction had 9 bases not matched to a gene; V was cut back by 6 bases and J by 6 bases. This chain's CDR3 is CASSLAGAVGEQYF. The CDR3 DNA sequence: TGTGCCAGCAGCTTAGCGGGGGCCGTTGGCGAGCAGTACTTC.

The rearrangement joins TRBV7-3 to TRBJ2-7, with TRBD1 as a possible D gene (6 bases). V was clipped by 5 bases and J by 2 bases, with 13 bases between them. The CDR3 length is 14 residues. Looked up from germline, CDR1 is SGHTA and CDR2 is FQGTGA. The CDR3 DNA follows: TGTGCCAGCAGCCCCGGTACAGGGACCTACGAGCAGTACTTC. It is translated as CASSPGTGTYEQYF.

The CDR3 region has the DNA TGTGCCAGCAAAGTAGACAGCTCCTATAATTCACCCCTCCACTTT. Protein sequence: CASKVDSSYNSPLHF. The chain recombines TRBV2 with TRBJ1-6; perhaps TRBD1 as D (5 bases). The CDR3 runs to 15 residues. Germline V gene data show CDR1 as SNHLY and CDR2 as FYNNEI. Deletions cut 7 bases from V and 0 bases from J, with 10 bases between.

The chain recombines TRBV7-8 with TRBJ2-7; 10 bases match TRBD2. CDR3 size: 15 residues. The germline CDR1 and CDR2 sequences are SGHVS and FQNEAQ. V gave up 0 bases and J gave up 1 base; unmatched junction bases: 0. CDR3 in amino acids: CASSLALAGSYEQYF. The CDR3 bases are TGTGCCAGCAGCTTAGCACTAGCGGGGTCCTACGAGCAGTACTTC.